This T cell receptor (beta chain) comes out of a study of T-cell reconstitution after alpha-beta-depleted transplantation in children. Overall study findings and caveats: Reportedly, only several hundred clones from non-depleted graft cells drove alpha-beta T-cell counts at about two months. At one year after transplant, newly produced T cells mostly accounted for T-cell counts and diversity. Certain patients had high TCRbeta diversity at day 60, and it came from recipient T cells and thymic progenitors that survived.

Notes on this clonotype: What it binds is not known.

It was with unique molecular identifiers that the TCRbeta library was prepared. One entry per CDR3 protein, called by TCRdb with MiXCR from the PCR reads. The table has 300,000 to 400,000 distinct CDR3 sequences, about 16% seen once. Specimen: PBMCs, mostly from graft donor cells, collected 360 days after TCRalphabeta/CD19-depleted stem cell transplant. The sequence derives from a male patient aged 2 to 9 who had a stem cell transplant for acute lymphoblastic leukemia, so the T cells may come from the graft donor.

The CDR3 nucleotides are TGTGCCATCAGTGAGCCCGGTGGCGGCCTGCAAGAGACCCAGTACTTC. Translation gives CAISEPGGGLQETQYF. The rearrangement links TRBV10-3 to TRBJ2-5, with D unresolved. Trimming pared 2 bases from V and 2 bases from J, leaving 15 bases between. The CDR3 consists of 16 residues. Germline V gene data show CDR1 as ENHRY and CDR2 as SYGVKD.